This TCR beta chain was captured in a study of regulatory T cells in long-lasting Graves disease. For the study at large: Over-5-year antithyroid drug use with positive TSH receptor antibodies defined persistent Graves' disease in the study. General study results and limits: There were preferences for TRBV28, TRBJ1-2 and TRBJ2-5 in persistent disease.

A note on this clonotype: Antigen specificity is unknown.

Per the germline V gene, CDR1 is PRHDT and CDR2 is FYEKMQ (reference sequence). The germline V and J ends were trimmed by 3 bases and 8 bases, with 16 bases remaining between them. The CDR3 is 14 amino acids. The time point here: persistent/refractory GD, antithyroid drugs over 5 years with positive TRAb. PBMC-extracted RNA yielded the TCR library. From each patient, roughly 9 milliliters of peripheral blood was drawn and collected into an EDTA anticoagulant tube. For TCR beta, libraries came from iRepertoire HTBI primers and Arm-PCR of CDR3 regions. One entry per CDR3 protein, called by TCRdb with MiXCR from the multiplex PCR reads. The sample holds roughly 490,000 distinct CDR3 sequences, 20% to 25% seen once.

The clonotype was recovered from a female donor with Graves disease. The chain combines TRBV13 with TRBJ1-2, with D unresolved. Material: peripheral blood mononuclear cells (PBMCs), obtained when the disease was refractory, from a patient treated with antithyroid drugs. In DNA form, the CDR3 reads TGTGCCAGCAGCTTTTCCTGGACGTTGGGCGGCTACACCTTC. Translation gives CASSFSWTLGGYTF.